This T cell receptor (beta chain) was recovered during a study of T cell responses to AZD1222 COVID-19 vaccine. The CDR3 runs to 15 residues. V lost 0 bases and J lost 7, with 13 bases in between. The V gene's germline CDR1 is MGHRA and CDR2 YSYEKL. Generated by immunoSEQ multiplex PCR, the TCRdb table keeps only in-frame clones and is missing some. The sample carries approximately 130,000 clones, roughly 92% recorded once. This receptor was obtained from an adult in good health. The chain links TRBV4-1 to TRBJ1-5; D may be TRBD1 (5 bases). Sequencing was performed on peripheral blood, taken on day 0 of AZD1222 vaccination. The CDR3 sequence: CASSQEGIGTQPQHF. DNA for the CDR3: TGCGCCAGCAGCCAAGAAGGAATAGGGACCCAGCCCCAGCATTTT.